These 25 T cell receptor beta chains were sequenced from one sample in a study of CD8 T cells in Susac syndrome. Reverse transcription of 0.5 to 1 ug RNA was performed with random hexamers. From the immunoSEQ multiplex PCR reads, TCRdb called clonotypes with MiXCR, one entry per CDR3 protein. The repertoire holds tens of thousands of distinct CDR3 sequences, with around 94% as singletons. The specimen was CD4+ T cells from PBMCs. The receptors were gathered from a human donor with Susac syndrome.

The V call is TRBV7-6, the J call TRBJ1-1; D might be TRBD1 (6 bases). Germline CDR1 reads SGHVS; CDR2 reads FNYEAQ. V gave up 3 bases and J gave up 8 bases, with 16 bases separating them. The CDR3 is made up of 14 amino acids. The chain's CDR3 is CASSFPGAGQEAFF. The CDR3 nucleotides are TGTGCCAGCAGCTTCCCAGGGGCTGGACAGGAAGCTTTCTTT.

This clonotype came up once. V and J are TRBV3-1 and TRBJ1-3; a weak D match, TRBD1 (5 bases). The CDR3 sequence is 14 residues long. Germline V lookup: CDR1 LGHDT, CDR2 YNNKEL (reference sequence). Trimming took off 1 base at V and 7 bases at J, with 11 bases between the two ends. CDR3 DNA sequence: TGTGCCAGCAGCCAAGGGGGACGTAGGAACACCATATATTTT. Protein product: CASSQGGRRNTIYF.

This chain connects TRBV2 to TRBJ1-1, with 8 bases identical to TRBD1. The ends lost 6 bases at V and 8 bases at J; junction bases unmatched: 2. The CDR3 consists of 11 residues. Germline V gene lookup returns CDR1 SNHLY and CDR2 FYNNEI. CDR3 DNA sequence: TGTGCCAGCAGAAGGGACAGGGAAGCTTTCTTT. The encoded protein is CASRRDREAFF.

The CDR3 coding sequence is TGTGCCAGCTGGGGCTACAGGGAGAGCACAGATACGCAGTATTTT. Translation gives CASWGYRESTDTQYF. The rearrangement joins TRBV12-3 or TRBV12-4 to TRBJ2-3; a weak D match, TRBD1 (6 bases). There are 15 residues in the CDR3. Deletions cut 8 bases from V and 0 bases from J, with 15 bases between.

A note on this clonotype: This CDR3 is missing its conserved last phenylalanine or tryptophan, likely due to a read error. The rearrangement uses TRBV30 and TRBJ2-7; 8 bases are a match to TRBD1. The CDR3 length is 13 residues. V shed 5 bases and J 5 bases; nucleotides not matched to a gene: 8. Germline V gene lookup returns CDR1 GTSNPN and CDR2 SVGIG (reference sequence). CDR3 sequence reads: CAWQRTGRNEQYS. The CDR3 coding sequence is TGTGCCTGGCAACGGACAGGGAGGAACGAGCAGTACTCC.

The rearrangement links TRBV4-3 to TRBJ2-5; D is undetermined. The CDR3 loop spans 14 amino acids. V was cut by 0 bases and J by 2 bases, with 7 bases left in between. Germline V gene lookup returns CDR1 LGHNA and CDR2 YSLEER. This chain's CDR3 is CASSQEGRQETQYF. The CDR3 nucleotides are TGCGCCAGCAGCCAAGAGGGCCGACAAGAGACCCAGTACTTC.

The chain recombines TRBV7-3 with TRBJ2-1, with a weak D call TRBD1 (6 bases). The CDR3 is 16 residues long. Trimming pared 1 base from V and 1 base from J, leaving 11 bases between. Per the germline V gene, CDR1 is SGHTA and CDR2 is FQGTGA. The DNA of the CDR3 is TGTGCCAGCAGCTTAATGGGGGCCGGGTCCTACAATGAGCAGTTCTTC. Translated: CASSLMGAGSYNEQFF.

As regards this clonotype: The germline gene is not matched at one end of the junction; a read error may be the cause. The chain links TRBV10-3 to TRBJ1-1; D ambiguous. Germline loops: CDR1 ENHRY, CDR2 SYGVKD. The CDR3 length is 11 residues. In DNA, the CDR3 is TGTGCCATCAGGGAGTTACAGGAAGCTTTCTTT. It codes for CAIRELQEAFF.

This rearrangement joins TRBV7-9 to TRBJ1-1, with D unresolved. Looked up from germline, CDR1 is SEHNR and CDR2 is FQNEAQ (reference sequence). The CDR3 extends over 11 amino acids. Trimming cost V 5 bases and J 6 bases, with 7 bases left between them. CDR3 in amino acids: CASSQLPEAFF. CDR3 nucleotides: TGTGCCAGCAGCCAGCTCCCTGAAGCTTTCTTT.

This clonotype appeared a single time. The chain joins TRBV27 to TRBJ1-3; weak D call: TRBD1 (5 bases). V lost 11 bases and J 3 bases, leaving 20 bases between the germline ends. The germline CDR1 and CDR2 sequences are MNHEY and SMNVEV (reference sequence). This CDR3 is built from 15 residues. CDR3: CALQGAAVFGNTIYF. The CDR3 DNA reads as TGTGCCCTCCAAGGGGCAGCCGTTTTTGGAAACACCATATATTTT.

V and J are TRBV20-1 and TRBJ2-7; 10 nucleotides align to TRBD2. The junction had 6 bases not matched to a gene; V was cut back by 1 base and J by 3 bases. The CDR3 has 15 residues. CDR1 is DFQATT, CDR2 SNEGSKA, per germline (reference sequence). CDR3 loop: CSARGTLAGDYEQYF. In DNA, the CDR3 is TGCAGTGCTAGAGGCACTCTAGCGGGGGACTACGAGCAGTACTTC.

The V call is TRBV20-1, the J call TRBJ2-3; possible D gene TRBD2, 5 bases. CDR1 is DFQATT and CDR2 is SNEGSKA in the germline V gene (reference sequence). The V end was cut by 4 bases, the J end by 4 bases, with 21 bases between. The CDR3 length is 16 residues. CDR3 residues: CSATPAGSTLPDTQYF. CDR3 nucleotides: TGCAGTGCTACCCCGGCGGGCAGTACTCTGCCAGATACGCAGTATTTT.

The chain is built from TRBV12-1 and TRBJ2-7; the table's D call TRBD1 went unverified against the DNA. TRBV12-1 is a documented pseudogene. CDR3 length equals 12 residues. Written as DNA, the CDR3 is TGTGCCAGCAGCTACCCCGGGGTAGAGCAGTACTTC. It yields the protein CASSYPGVEQYF.

The chain has TRBV9 and TRBJ2-1, with D possibly matching TRBD1 (6 bases). The CDR3 contains 16 residues. V lost 2 bases to trimming and J lost 2 bases, with 14 bases between them. Per the germline V gene, CDR1 is SGDLS and CDR2 is YYNGEE. This CDR3 is CASSVRGLTTYNEQFF. The CDR3 coding sequence is TGTGCCAGCAGCGTCAGGGGTCTAACTACCTACAATGAGCAGTTCTTC.

In this sample, this clonotype turned up once. The V call is TRBV5-4, the J call TRBJ1-2; the D is unclear. The germline V gene encodes CDR1 SGHNT and CDR2 YYREEE (reference sequence). Trimming left V 4 bases short and J 2 bases short, with 15 bases between. CDR3 length: 15 residues. The chain's CDR3 is CASSLERTGNYGYTF. CDR3 sequence (DNA): TGTGCCAGCAGCCTTGAAAGGACGGGAAACTATGGCTACACCTTC.

The chain is built from TRBV15 and TRBJ2-7; 9 nucleotides align to TRBD2. The CDR3 has 16 residues. The ends lost 3 bases at V and 3 bases at J; junction bases unmatched: 9. CDR1 is LNHNV, CDR2 YYDKDF, per germline (reference sequence). The DNA for the CDR3 is TGTGCCACCAGCAGTAGCGGGGGTAAATTAGGCTACGAGCAGTACTTC. As protein: CATSSSGGKLGYEQYF. Together with reference TRBV15 and TRBJ2-7, the CDR3 gives the full variable domain: DAMVIQNPRYQVTQFGKPVTLSCSQTLNHNVMYWYQQKSSQAPKLLFHYYDKDFNNEADTPDNFQSRRPNTSFCFLDIRSPGLGDTAMYLCATSSSGGKLGYEQYFGPGTRLTVT.

This sequence joins TRBV9 and TRBJ1-5; 8 bases align to TRBD1. The V and J ends lost 3 bases and 4 bases, in that order; junction bases with no gene match: 6. This CDR3 is built from 15 residues. Per germline, CDR1 SGDLS and CDR2 YYNGEE. The CDR3, as DNA: TGTGCCAGCAGCGCGGGACAGGCGACAAATCAGCCCCAGCATTTT. This sequence encodes CASSAGQATNQPQHF.

This chain connects TRBV10-3 to TRBJ1-5, with D possibly matching TRBD1 (6 bases). Trimming cost V 6 bases and J 0 bases, with 12 bases left between them. CDR1 and CDR2 (germline): ENHRY, SYGVKD. This CDR3 is 15 amino acids long. The CDR3 coding sequence is TGTGCCATCAGCGCGACAGGAGATAGCAATCAGCCCCAGCATTTT. Its translation is CAISATGDSNQPQHF.

The rearrangement uses TRBV29-1 and TRBJ1-4, with D unresolved. The germline V gene encodes CDR1 SQVTM and CDR2 ANQGSEA. The CDR3 spans 13 residues. V dropped 7 bases and J dropped 4 bases, with 13 bases sitting between them. CDR3 DNA sequence: TGCAGCGCCGGAACAGTCCTTAATGAAAAACTGTTTTTT. Protein sequence: CSAGTVLNEKLFF. The variable domain in full, completed from reference TRBV29-1 and TRBJ1-4, reads SAVISQKPSRDICQRGTSLTIQCQVDSQVTMMFWYRQQPGQSLTLIATANQGSEATYESGFVIDKFPISRPNLTFSTLTVSNMSPEDSSIYLCSAGTVLNEKLFFGSGTQLSVL.

The V gene is TRBV7-9, the J gene TRBJ1-2, with D maybe TRBD1 (5 bases). The germline V and J ends were trimmed by 5 bases and 2 bases, with 12 bases remaining between them. Germline V gene lookup returns CDR1 SEHNR and CDR2 FQNEAQ (reference sequence). This CDR3 is 14 amino acids long. CDR3 in DNA: TGTGCCAGCAGCCCCTTAGGACAAAACTATGGCTACACCTTC. This translates into CASSPLGQNYGYTF.

CDR3 in DNA: TGCAGTGCTAGATCTCAGCAGCCCTCGCGGAATGAGCAGTTCTTC. The encoded protein is CSARSQQPSRNEQFF. J is TRBJ2-1 and V is TRBV20-1; D not certain. CDR1 and CDR2 from the germline V gene are DFQATT and SNEGSKA (reference sequence). CDR3 size: 15 residues. The germline V and J ends were trimmed by 2 bases and 7 bases, with 18 bases remaining between them.

This clonotype was observed once. V gene TRBV27 combines with J gene TRBJ2-1, with a weak D call TRBD2 (6 bases). Trimming took 8 bases from V and 8 from J, leaving 19 bases between them. CDR1 is MNHEY and CDR2 is SMNVEV in the germline V gene (reference sequence). This CDR3 has 14 residues. In nucleotides, the CDR3 is TGTGCCAGCCGACCCAGCGGGCAGCGCGATGAGCAGTTCTTC. Translated: CASRPSGQRDEQFF.

The gene calls are TRBV6-1 and TRBJ1-1; maybe TRBD1 (6 bases). The germline gives CDR1 MNHNS, CDR2 SASEGT. CDR3 length: 12 residues. V lost 7 bases to trimming and J lost 11 bases, with 17 bases between them. The CDR3 DNA reads as TGTGCCAGCACCCAATCACAGGGACGGGCTTTCTTT. Translation gives CASTQSQGRAFF.

The rearrangement joins TRBV30 to TRBJ2-3; no clear D. The CDR3 contains 12 residues. Trimming shortened V by 2 bases and J by 4 bases, and 7 bases separated the two germline ends. Per germline, CDR1 GTSNPN and CDR2 SVGIG (reference sequence). CDR3 DNA: TGTGCCTGGAGTTTAAGGTCAGATACGCAGTATTTT. Translation: CAWSLRSDTQYF. Full variable domain (remainder filled in from reference TRBV30 and TRBJ2-3): SQTIHQWPATLVQPVGSPLSLECTVEGTSNPNLYWYRQAAGRGLQLLFYSVGIGQISSEVPQNLSASRPQDRQFILSSKKLLLSDSGFYLCAWSLRSDTQYFGPGTRLTVL.

This clonotype was seen a single time. The chain combines TRBV15 with TRBJ1-2; 9 nucleotides agree with TRBD1. Trimming cost V 0 bases and J 6 bases; bases outside gene matches: 8. The CDR3 covers 16 residues. Germline CDR1 reads LNHNV; CDR2 reads YYDKDF (reference sequence). The CDR3 DNA reads as TGTGCCACCAGCAGAGATGAGGGACAGGGACTGGATGGCTACACCTTC. Translated: CATSRDEGQGLDGYTF. The variable domain in full, completed from reference TRBV15 and TRBJ1-2, reads DAMVIQNPRYQVTQFGKPVTLSCSQTLNHNVMYWYQQKSSQAPKLLFHYYDKDFNNEADTPDNFQSRRPNTSFCFLDIRSPGLGDTAMYLCATSRDEGQGLDGYTFGSGTRLTVV.